Below, 2 T cell receptor beta chains from the same sample are listed, as sequenced in a study of CD8 T cells in ankylosing spondylitis. Overall study findings and caveats: Characteristic of ankylosing spondylitis blood, it appeared, was a TCR beta motif comprising eight highly homologous variants.

Using its own MiXCR run on the 5' RACE reads, TCRdb lists one record per CDR3 protein. Among fewer than 550,000 distinct CDR3 sequences listed, roughly 5% were seen once. Their target antigens are unknown. Sequencing input: blood, either unsorted or a sorted T cell fraction (not recorded which). These receptors all come from a male donor with ankylosing spondylitis.

This clonotype was seen a handful of times. This chain connects TRBV20-1 to TRBJ1-2; D is ambiguous. The V gene's germline CDR1 is DFQATT and CDR2 SNEGSKA (reference sequence). CDR3 length: 11 residues. Trimming removed 3 bases at V and 11 bases at J, with 13 bases between. The CDR3 sequence is CSARRPRGYTF. In nucleotides, the CDR3 is TGCAGTGCTAGGAGGCCCAGAGGGTACACCTTC.

This clonotype was recorded many times. The V and J genes are TRBV20-1 and TRBJ2-5, with D possibly being TRBD1 or TRBD2 (6 bases each). The CDR3 consists of 15 residues. Trimming stripped 3 bases from V and 0 bases from J, with 14 bases between. Germline CDR1 reads DFQATT; CDR2 reads SNEGSKA (reference sequence). As DNA, the CDR3 is TGCAGTGCTAGGATCGGGGGCGGGGACCAAGAGACCCAGTACTTC. This encodes CSARIGGGDQETQYF.